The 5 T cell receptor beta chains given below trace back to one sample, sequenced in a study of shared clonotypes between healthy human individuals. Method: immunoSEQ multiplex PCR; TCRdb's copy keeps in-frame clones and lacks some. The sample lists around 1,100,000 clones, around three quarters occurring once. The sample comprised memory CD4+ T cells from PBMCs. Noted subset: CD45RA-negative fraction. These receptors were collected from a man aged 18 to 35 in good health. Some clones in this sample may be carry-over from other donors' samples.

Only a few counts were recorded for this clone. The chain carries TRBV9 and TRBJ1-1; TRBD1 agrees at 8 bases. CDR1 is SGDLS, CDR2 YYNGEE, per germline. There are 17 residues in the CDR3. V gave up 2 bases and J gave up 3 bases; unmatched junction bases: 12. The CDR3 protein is CASSVAPDREGDTEAFF. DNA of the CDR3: TGTGCCAGCAGCGTGGCACCGGACAGGGAGGGGGACACTGAAGCTTTCTTT.

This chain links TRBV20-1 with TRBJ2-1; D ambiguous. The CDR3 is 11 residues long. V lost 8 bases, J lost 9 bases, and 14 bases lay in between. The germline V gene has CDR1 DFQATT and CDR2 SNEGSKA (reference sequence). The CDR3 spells CSTYSSGEQFF. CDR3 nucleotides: TGCAGTACCTACTCGTCGGGTGAGCAGTTCTTC.

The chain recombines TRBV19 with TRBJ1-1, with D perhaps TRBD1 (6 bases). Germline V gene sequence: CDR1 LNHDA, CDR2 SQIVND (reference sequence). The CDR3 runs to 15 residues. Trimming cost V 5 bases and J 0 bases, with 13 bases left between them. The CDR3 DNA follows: TGTGCCAGTAGTGTCCGCGGGGGGCTGAACACTGAAGCTTTCTTT. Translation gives CASSVRGGLNTEAFF.

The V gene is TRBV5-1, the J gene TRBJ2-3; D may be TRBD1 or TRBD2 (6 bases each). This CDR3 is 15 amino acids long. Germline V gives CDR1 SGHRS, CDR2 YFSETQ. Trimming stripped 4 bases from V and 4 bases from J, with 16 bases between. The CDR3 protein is CASSGGTLAPDTQYF. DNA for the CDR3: TGCGCCAGCAGCGGCGGGACATTGGCACCAGATACGCAGTATTTT.

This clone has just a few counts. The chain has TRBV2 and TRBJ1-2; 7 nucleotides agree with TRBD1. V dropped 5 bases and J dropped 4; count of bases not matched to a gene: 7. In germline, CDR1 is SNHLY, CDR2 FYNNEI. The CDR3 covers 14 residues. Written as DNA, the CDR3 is TGTGCCAGCAGTCGAGCGGGACAGTTCTATGGCTACACCTTC. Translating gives CASSRAGQFYGYTF.